These T cell receptor beta chains were read from a single sample in a study of Ad26.COV2.S vaccination and SARS-CoV-2 variants. TCRdb's copy holds only in-frame clones and misses some; the assay was immunoSEQ multiplex PCR. The profile shows roughly 460,000 clones, roughly nine tenths of them singletons. Sequenced here: peripheral blood, sampled in a trial of Ad26.COV2.S vaccine versus placebo. The origin of the receptors is a person between 18 and 59 years old who received the Ad26.COV2.S COVID-19 vaccine or a placebo. Both conserved end residues are part of each CDR3. D genes are given only for firm matches. Clone size is given for some rows only: seen once, a few or many times, or a class if the clone is expanded.

TRBJ2-2 | TRBV24-1 | NA | NA | CATRSTGRTGELFF | TGTGCCACCAGAAGTACAGGGCGCACCGGGGAGCTGTTTTTT
TRBJ1-1 | TRBV11-2 | few | NA | CASSLEQGLTEAFF | TGTGCCAGCAGCTTAGAACAGGGATTAACTGAAGCTTTCTTT
TRBJ2-1 | TRBV27 | NA | NA | CASSFLAETSYNEQFF | TGTGCCAGCAGTTTCTTAGCGGAGACCTCCTACAATGAGCAGTTCTTC
TRBJ1-2 | TRBV10-3 | NA | NA | CAITREVVDGYTF | TGTGCCATCACCAGGGAAGTCGTTGACGGCTACACCTTC
TRBJ1-1 | TRBV9 | once | TRBD1 | CASSAAVDRGAEAFF | TGTGCCAGCAGCGCAGCCGTTGACAGGGGTGCTGAAGCTTTCTTT
TRBJ2-3 | TRBV7-9 | few | NA | CASSKDRTGMDTQYF | TGTGCCAGCAGCAAGGACCGGACGGGGATGGATACGCAGTATTTT
TRBJ1-1 | TRBV14 | few | NA | CASSQDLPNTEAFF | TGTGCCAGCAGCCAAGATCTTCCGAACACTGAAGCTTTCTTT
TRBJ2-1 | TRBV7-6 | NA | NA | CASSLEPETYNEQFF | TGTGCCAGCAGCTTAGAGCCAGAAACGTACAATGAGCAGTTCTTC
TRBJ2-7 | TRBV3-1/TRBV3-2 | NA | NA | CASSQDPTGAQRGEQYF | TGTGCCAGCAGCCAAGATCCTACAGGGGCCCAGCGGGGCGAGCAGTACTTC
TRBJ1-1 | TRBV7-9 | NA | NA | CASSHDPWGANTEAFF | TGTGCCAGCAGCCACGATCCATGGGGTGCGAACACTGAAGCTTTCTTT
TRBJ1-6 | TRBV6-6 | NA | NA | CASSRFGGGPYNSPLHF | TGTGCCAGCAGCCGATTCGGGGGAGGGCCCTATAATTCACCCCTCCACTTT
TRBJ1-2 | TRBV20-1 | NA | NA | CSGGEWSYTF | TGCAGTGGAGGGGAGTGGAGCTACACCTTC
TRBJ2-1 | TRBV3-1/TRBV3-2 | NA | NA | CASSQRGGSYNEQFF | TGTGCCAGCAGCCAGAGGGGTGGCTCCTACAATGAGCAGTTCTTC
TRBJ2-3 | TRBV19 | NA | NA | CASSIQRYTDTQYF | TGTGCCAGTAGTATTCAGCGGTACACAGATACGCAGTATTTT
TRBJ2-5 | TRBV5-4 | NA | NA | CASSLDWQETQYF | TGTGCCAGCAGCTTGGACTGGCAAGAGACCCAGTACTTC
TRBJ2-3 | TRBV3-1/TRBV3-2 | few | NA | CASSQVADTQYF | TGTGCCAGCAGCCAAGTAGCGGATACGCAGTATTTT
TRBJ1-2 | TRBV19 | few | NA | CASSLTGYYGYTF | TGTGCCAGTAGCCTGACAGGATACTATGGCTACACCTTC
TRBJ1-3 | TRBV4-3 | NA | NA | CASSQDPFSGNTIYF | TGCGCCAGCAGCCAAGATCCTTTCTCTGGAAACACCATATATTTT
TRBJ2-2 | TRBV5-1 | NA | NA | CASSLMESGELFF | TGCGCCAGCAGCTTGATGGAGTCTGGGGAGCTGTTTTTT
TRBJ2-5 | TRBV2 | once | NA | CASSRGPGTQYF | TGTGCCAGCAGTCGGGGCCCCGGGACCCAGTACTTC
TRBJ1-2 | TRBV18 | few | NA | CASSLTGENYGYTF | TGTGCCAGCTCACTAACGGGAGAAAACTATGGCTACACCTTC
TRBJ2-1 | TRBV7-9 | NA | NA | CASSLLESISYNEQFF | TGTGCCAGCAGCTTATTAGAGTCGATTTCCTACAATGAGCAGTTCTTC
TRBJ1-3 | TRBV19 | NA | NA | CASSISRNSGNTIYF | TGTGCCAGTAGTATAAGCCGGAACTCTGGAAACACCATATATTTT
TRBJ1-6 | TRBV7-2 | NA | NA | CASSPGNSPLHF | TGTGCCAGCAGCCCCGGTAATTCACCCCTCCACTTT
TRBJ1-2 | TRBV9 | once | NA | CASSVGATNYGYTF | TGTGCCAGCAGCGTCGGGGCAACTAACTATGGCTACACCTTC
TRBJ2-1 | TRBV4-1 | NA | TRBD2 | CASSQDPPSGTNEQFF | TGCGCCAGCAGCCAAGATCCGCCTAGCGGAACTAATGAGCAGTTCTTC
TRBJ1-3 | TRBV27 | NA | TRBD1 | CASRRQGGWDTIYF | TGTGCCAGCAGACGACAGGGAGGCTGGGACACCATATATTTT
TRBJ2-7 | TRBV7-8 | once | NA | CASSLAPVLSYEQYF | TGTGCCAGCAGCTTAGCCCCGGTGTTGTCCTACGAGCAGTACTTC
TRBJ1-1 | TRBV18 | NA | NA | CASSPGTRGRGNTEAFF | TGTGCCAGCTCACCAGGTACGCGGGGGCGCGGGAACACTGAAGCTTTCTTT
TRBJ2-1 | TRBV7-2 | NA | TRBD1 | CASSTTGTGAIDEQFF | TGTGCCAGCAGCACAACCGGGACAGGGGCGATAGATGAGCAGTTCTTC
TRBJ1-2 | TRBV6-2/TRBV6-3 | NA | TRBD1 | CASSYPTGIYGYTF | TGTGCCAGCAGTTACCCGACAGGGATCTATGGCTATACCTTC
TRBJ2-7 | TRBV11-2 | NA | NA | CASSLDPSYEQYF | TGTGCCAGCAGCTTAGACCCCTCCTACGAGCAGTACTTC
TRBJ2-1 | TRBV7-8 | NA | NA | CASSEKFYNEQFF | TGTGCCAGCTCAGAGAAATTCTACAATGAGCAGTTCTTC